The T cell receptor beta chain described here comes from a study of spatial heterogeneity in lung cancer (dated by TCRdb to 2018 to 2020). With respect to the entire study: The donors were more than 65 patients from the lung TRACERx cohort who had early-stage, untreated non-small cell lung cancer. Follow-up PBMC samples were sequenced whenever the samples were available, and the median time to follow-up was two to three years after resection. Beta-chain transcripts were consistently detected in greater numbers than alpha-chain transcripts, which likely reflects a higher abundance of beta-chain transcripts. In the raw uncorrected reads, each unique combination of TCR and UMI appeared more than ten times on average. TCR alpha and beta repertoires were quantitatively compared across multiple tumor regions, matched nontumor lung and blood in non-small cell lung cancer. Nonsynonymous mutation counts, determined by whole-exome sequencing of tumor tissue, were related to features of the TCR repertoire. Both alpha and beta chains were TCR-sequenced in samples taken at surgery, namely 220 tumor regions, around 61 matched nontumor lung samples and around 53 PBMC samples. Overall results and qualifications from the work: Only approximately 14 patients were included in the comparisons of baseline and follow-up blood repertoires. Additional single-cell paired TCR alpha and beta sequencing was considered necessary to confirm, at a functional level, the hypothesis that regional TCRs recognize regional mutations. Ubiquitous expanded tumor TCRs showed up in blood more often at tumor resection than at routine follow-up.

A remark on this clonotype: What this receptor recognizes is not known. Within one base of it there is no much larger clone, and no base qualities were kept.

Libraries were constructed by 5' RACE. The instrument was a NextSeq 500. In the TCR library protocol, a unique molecular identifier was attached to each TCR cDNA molecule so that PCR and sequencing errors could be corrected. Concerning the study's data processing: TCR identification, UMI-based error correction and CDR3 extraction were performed with Decombinator tools. Expanded TCRs were defined as those above a frequency of 2 per 1,000, corresponding to the top 1% of the tumor frequency distribution. Each repertoire was subsampled 100 times to 5,000 TCRs, after which Renyi diversity was computed with the R vegan package. To build CDR3 similarity networks, amino acid triplet string-kernel similarity was used, and CDR3s were connected when their pairwise similarity was above 0.82. The public sequencing data were trimmed at Q25 with fastp and processed into clonotypes with MiXCR by TCRdb, which kept only in-frame beta chains. Every CDR3 protein is listed once, alongside the most common genes and DNA of its rows. TCRdb assigned the V and J calls; the authors' analysis was not used. For this sample there are 39,000 or so distinct CDR3 sequences; roughly a tenth appear just once. 17% of the sample is taken by the ten largest.

The sample's time point label is to be understood as: blood at routine non-recurrence follow-up after resection. For TCR sequencing, whole RNA was extracted from tumor and nontumor lung tissue, or from cryopreserved PBMC samples, and no cell sorting was done. A patient was chosen for TCR sequencing only when enough RNA was available from at least two tumor regions. V is clipped by 7 bases and J by 5 bases, and the sequence between their germline boundaries is 17 bases long. The CDR3 runs 14 residues from the cysteine to the phenylalanine. Solely the CDR3 DNA is kept, with 42 bases framed from the first base. Per the germline V gene, SNHLY is the CDR1 and FYNNEI is the CDR2.

The rearranged chain carries TRBV2 and TRBJ2-5; there is no confident call for the D gene. This receptor was obtained from a female donor with early-stage non-small cell lung cancer. The sample consisted of PBMCs, taken at follow-up. CDR3 region: CASMSLTVGETQYF. The DNA sequence is given as TGTGCCAGCATGTCCCTGACGGTGGGGGAGACCCAGTACTTC.